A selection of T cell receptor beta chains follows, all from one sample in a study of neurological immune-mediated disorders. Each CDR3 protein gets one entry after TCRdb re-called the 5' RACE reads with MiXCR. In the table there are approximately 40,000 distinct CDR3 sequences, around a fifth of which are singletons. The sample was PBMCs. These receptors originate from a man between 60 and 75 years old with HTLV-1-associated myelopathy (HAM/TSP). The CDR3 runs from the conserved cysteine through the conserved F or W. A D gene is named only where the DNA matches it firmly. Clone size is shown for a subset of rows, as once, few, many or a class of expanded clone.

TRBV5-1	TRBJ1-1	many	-	TGCGCCAGCAGCTTGAGTTGGGACACTGAAGCTTTCTTT	CASSLSWDTEAFF
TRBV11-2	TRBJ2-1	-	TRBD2	TGTGCCAGCAGCTTAGTGGGGGGAGGGAATGAGCAGTTCTTC	CASSLVGGGNEQFF
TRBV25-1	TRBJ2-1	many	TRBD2	TGTGCCAGCAGTGAATGGGCTAGCGGGAGAGGTAATGAGCAGTTCTTC	CASSEWASGRGNEQFF
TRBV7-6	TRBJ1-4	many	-	TGTGCCAGCAGCTTAGGGGCCTGGGCTACTAATGAAAAACTGTTTTTT	CASSLGAWATNEKLFF
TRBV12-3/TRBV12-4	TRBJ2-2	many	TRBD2	TGTGCCAGCAGTTTCCAGACTAGCGGGAGGATGGACAAAAACACCGGGGAGCTGTTTTTT	CASSFQTSGRMDKNTGELFF
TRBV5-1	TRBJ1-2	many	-	TGCGCCAGCAGCGCGACCCGGGACAACTATGGCTACACCTTC	CASSATRDNYGYTF
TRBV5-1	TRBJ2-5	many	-	TGCGCCAGCAGCTTGGGGCAGGGGGAGACCCAGTACTTC	CASSLGQGETQYF
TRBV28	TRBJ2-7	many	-	TGTGCCAGCACTACGGGGGGCAGTCAGTCCTACGAGCAGTACTTC	CASTTGGSQSYEQYF
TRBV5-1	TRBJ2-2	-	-	TGCGCCAGCAGCCAGCTCAACACCGGGGAGCTGTTTTTT	CASSQLNTGELFF
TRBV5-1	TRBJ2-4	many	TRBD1	TGCGCCAGCAGCCGGGGGCCAGGGGGCCAAAACATTCAGTACTTC	CASSRGPGGQNIQYF
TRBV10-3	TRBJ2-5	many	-	TGTGCTACACAGGAGCGAGAGACCCAGTACTTC	CATQERETQYF
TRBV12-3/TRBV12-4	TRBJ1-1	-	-	TGTGCCAGCAGTCCCCAGGACCGAGGCGCTGAAGCTTTCTTT	CASSPQDRGAEAFF
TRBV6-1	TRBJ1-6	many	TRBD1	TGTGCCAGCGGGGAGGACAGGGATTTTTCACCCCTCCACTTT	CASGEDRDFSPLHF
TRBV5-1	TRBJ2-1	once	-	TGCGCCAGCAGCCCTTTAGACAGGCCACCCGACGGGCAGTTCTTC	CASSPLDRPPDGQFF
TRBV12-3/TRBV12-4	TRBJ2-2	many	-	TGTGCCAGCAGTTTAAGCGCCTCAAGGGGCAACACCGGGGAGCTGTTTTTT	CASSLSASRGNTGELFF
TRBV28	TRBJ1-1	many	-	TGTGCCAGTTGGGGGGGGGGGAGGACTGAAGCTTTCTTT	CASWGGGRTEAFF
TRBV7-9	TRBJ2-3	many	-	TGTGCCAGCACCCCAGGGGATGGCACAGATACGCAGTATTTT	CASTPGDGTDTQYF
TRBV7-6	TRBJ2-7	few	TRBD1	TGTGCCAGCAGCTTACCGGGACAGGGCCCCGAGCAGTACTTC	CASSLPGQGPEQYF
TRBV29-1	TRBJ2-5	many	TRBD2	TGCAGCGCAGCGGAGCGGGACCGGGGGGAGACCCAGTACTTC	CSAAERDRGETQYF